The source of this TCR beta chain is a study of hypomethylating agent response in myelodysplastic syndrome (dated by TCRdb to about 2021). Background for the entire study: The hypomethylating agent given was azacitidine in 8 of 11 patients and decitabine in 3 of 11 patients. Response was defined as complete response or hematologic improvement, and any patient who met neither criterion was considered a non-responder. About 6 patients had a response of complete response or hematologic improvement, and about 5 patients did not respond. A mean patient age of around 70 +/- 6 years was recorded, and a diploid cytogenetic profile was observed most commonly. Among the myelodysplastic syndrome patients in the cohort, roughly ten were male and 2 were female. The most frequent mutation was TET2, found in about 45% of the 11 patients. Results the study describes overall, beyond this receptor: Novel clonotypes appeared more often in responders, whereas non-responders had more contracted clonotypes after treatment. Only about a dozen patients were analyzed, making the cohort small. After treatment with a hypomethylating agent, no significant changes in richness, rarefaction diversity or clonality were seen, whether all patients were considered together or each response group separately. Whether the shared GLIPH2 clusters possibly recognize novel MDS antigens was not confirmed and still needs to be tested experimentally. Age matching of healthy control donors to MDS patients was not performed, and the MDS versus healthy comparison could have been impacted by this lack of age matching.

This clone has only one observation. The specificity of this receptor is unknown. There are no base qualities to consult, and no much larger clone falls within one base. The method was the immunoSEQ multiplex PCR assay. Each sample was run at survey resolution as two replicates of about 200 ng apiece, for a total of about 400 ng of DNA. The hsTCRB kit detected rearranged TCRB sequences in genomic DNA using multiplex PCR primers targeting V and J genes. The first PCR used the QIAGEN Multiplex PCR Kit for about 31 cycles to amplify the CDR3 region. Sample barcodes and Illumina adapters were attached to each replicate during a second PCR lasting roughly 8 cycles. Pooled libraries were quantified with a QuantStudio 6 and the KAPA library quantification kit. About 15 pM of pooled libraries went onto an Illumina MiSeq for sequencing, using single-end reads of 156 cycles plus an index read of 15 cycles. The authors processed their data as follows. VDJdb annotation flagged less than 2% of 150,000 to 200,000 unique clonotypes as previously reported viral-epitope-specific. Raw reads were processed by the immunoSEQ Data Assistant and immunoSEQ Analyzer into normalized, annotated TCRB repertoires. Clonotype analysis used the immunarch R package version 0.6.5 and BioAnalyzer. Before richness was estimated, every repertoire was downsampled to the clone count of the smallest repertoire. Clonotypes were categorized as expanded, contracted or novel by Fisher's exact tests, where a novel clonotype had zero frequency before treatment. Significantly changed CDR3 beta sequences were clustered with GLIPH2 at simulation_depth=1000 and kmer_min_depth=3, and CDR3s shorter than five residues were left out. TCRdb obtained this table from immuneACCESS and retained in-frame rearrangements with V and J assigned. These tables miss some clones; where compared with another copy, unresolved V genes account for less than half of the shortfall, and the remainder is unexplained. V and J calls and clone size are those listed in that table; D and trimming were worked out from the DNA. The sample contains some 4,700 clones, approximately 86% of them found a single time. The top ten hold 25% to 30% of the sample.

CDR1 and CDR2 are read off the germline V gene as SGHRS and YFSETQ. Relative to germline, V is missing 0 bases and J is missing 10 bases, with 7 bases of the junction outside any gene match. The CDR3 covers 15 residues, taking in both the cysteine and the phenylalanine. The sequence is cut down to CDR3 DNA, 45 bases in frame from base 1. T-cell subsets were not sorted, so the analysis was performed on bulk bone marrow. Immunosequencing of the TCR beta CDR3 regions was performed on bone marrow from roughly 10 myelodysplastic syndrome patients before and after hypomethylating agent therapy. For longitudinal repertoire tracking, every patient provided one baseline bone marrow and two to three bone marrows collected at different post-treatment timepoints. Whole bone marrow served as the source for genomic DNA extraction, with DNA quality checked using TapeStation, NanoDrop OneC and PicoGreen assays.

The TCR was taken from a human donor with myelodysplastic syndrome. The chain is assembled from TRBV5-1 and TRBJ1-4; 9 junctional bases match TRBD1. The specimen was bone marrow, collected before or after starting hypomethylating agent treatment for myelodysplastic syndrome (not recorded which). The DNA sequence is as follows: TGCGCCAGCAGCTTGGTACAGGGGGCGGAGGGAAAACTGTTTTTT. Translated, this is CASSLVQGAEGKLFF. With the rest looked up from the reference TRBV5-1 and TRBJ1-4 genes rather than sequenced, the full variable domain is KAGVTQTPRYLIKTRGQQVTLSCSPISGHRSVSWYQQTPGQGLQFLFEYFSETQRNKGNFPGRFSGRQFSNSRSEMNVSTLELGDSALYLCASSLVQGAEGKLFFGSGTQLSVL.